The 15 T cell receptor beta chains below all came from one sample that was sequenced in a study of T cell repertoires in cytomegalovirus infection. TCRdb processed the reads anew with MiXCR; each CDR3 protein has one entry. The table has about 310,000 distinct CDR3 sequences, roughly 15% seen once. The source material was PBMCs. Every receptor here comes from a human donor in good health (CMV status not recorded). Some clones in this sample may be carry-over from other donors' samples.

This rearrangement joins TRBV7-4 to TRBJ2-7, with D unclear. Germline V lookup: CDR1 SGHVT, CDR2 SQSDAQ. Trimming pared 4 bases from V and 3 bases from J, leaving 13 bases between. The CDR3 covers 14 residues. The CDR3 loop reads CASSYGSGFYEQYF. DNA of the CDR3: TGTGCCAGCAGCTACGGGTCCGGGTTCTACGAGCAGTACTTC.

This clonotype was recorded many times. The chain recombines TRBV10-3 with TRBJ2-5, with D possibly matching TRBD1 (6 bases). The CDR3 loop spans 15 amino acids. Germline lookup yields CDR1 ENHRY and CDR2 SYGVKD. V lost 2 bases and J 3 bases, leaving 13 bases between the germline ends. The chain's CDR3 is CAISETKGVEETQYF. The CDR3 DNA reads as TGTGCCATCAGTGAGACAAAGGGGGTCGAAGAGACCCAGTACTTC.

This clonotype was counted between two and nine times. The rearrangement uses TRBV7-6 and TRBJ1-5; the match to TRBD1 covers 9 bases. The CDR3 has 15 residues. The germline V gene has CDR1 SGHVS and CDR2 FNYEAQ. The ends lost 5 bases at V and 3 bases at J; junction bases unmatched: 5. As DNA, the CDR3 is TGTGCCAGCAGCGGGGACAGGGATGCCAATCAGCCCCAGCATTTT. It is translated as CASSGDRDANQPQHF.

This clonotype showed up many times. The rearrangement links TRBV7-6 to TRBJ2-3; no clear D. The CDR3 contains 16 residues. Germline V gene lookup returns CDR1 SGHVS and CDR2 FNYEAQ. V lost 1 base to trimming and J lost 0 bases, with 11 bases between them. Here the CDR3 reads CASSLEVYPSTDTQYF. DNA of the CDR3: TGTGCCAGCAGCTTAGAGGTCTACCCTAGCACAGATACGCAGTATTTT.

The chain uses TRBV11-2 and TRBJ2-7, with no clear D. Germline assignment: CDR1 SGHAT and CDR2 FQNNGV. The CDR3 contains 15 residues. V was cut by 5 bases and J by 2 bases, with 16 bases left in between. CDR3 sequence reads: CASSVGPAKTYEQYF. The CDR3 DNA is TGTGCCAGCAGCGTCGGTCCGGCGAAGACCTACGAGCAGTACTTC.

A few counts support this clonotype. The DNA for the CDR3 is TGTGCCAGCAGCTGGCCAAGTGGGCAGGAGATCTACGAGCAGTACTTC. It specifies CASSWPSGQEIYEQYF. The chain joins TRBV7-9 to TRBJ2-7; D remains unclear. Germline V gene sequence: CDR1 SEHNR, CDR2 FQNEAQ (reference sequence). Trimming cost V 4 bases and J 3 bases, with 19 bases left between them. The CDR3 has 16 amino acids.

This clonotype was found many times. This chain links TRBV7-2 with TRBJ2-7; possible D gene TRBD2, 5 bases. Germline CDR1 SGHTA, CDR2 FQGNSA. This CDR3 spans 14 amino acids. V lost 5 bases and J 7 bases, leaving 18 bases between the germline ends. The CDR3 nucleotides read TGTGCCAGCAGCCTGCTAGCCGGCCGAGGAGAGCAGTACTTC. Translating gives CASSLLAGRGEQYF.

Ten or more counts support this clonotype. CDR3 in DNA: TGTGCCAGCAGCTTAGTCTCTCAGGGGGCTCAAGTTGGGGAGCCCCAGCATTTT. Residues: CASSLVSQGAQVGEPQHF. The chain couples TRBV7-4 to TRBJ1-5; 8 bases align to TRBD1. The length of the CDR3 is 18 residues. The J segment lost 8 bases and the V segment lost 1 base, leaving 16 bases of the junction unmatched. Germline CDR1 and CDR2: SGHVT and SQSDAQ. The full variable domain, completed using reference TRBV7-4 and TRBJ1-5, is GAGVSQSPRYKVAKRGRDVALRCDSISGHVTLYWYRQTLGQGSEVLTYSQSDAQRDKSGRPSGRFSAERPERSVSTLKIQRTEQGDSAVYLCASSLVSQGAQVGEPQHFGDGTRLSIL.

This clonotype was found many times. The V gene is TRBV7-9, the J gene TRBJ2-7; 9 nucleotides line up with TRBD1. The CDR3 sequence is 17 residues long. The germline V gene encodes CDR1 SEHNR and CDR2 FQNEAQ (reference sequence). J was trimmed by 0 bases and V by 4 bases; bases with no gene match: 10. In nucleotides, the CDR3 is TGTGCCAGCAGCTCGACCGACAGGGGGAATACCTCCTACGAGCAGTACTTC. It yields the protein CASSSTDRGNTSYEQYF. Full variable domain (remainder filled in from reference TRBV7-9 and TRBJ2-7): DTGVSQNPRHKITKRGQNVTFRCDPISEHNRLYWYRQTLGQGPEFLTYFQNEAQLEKSRLLSDRFSAERPKGSFSTLEIQRTEQGDSAMYLCASSSTDRGNTSYEQYFGPGTRLTVT.

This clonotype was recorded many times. The CDR3 DNA follows: TGTGCCAGCAGTGCGGGGTTTAGGAACACTGAAGCTTTCTTT. Its translation: CASSAGFRNTEAFF. This sequence joins TRBV6-5 and TRBJ1-1; D uncertain. Trimming pared 5 bases from V and 1 base from J, leaving 11 bases between. The length of the CDR3 is 14 residues. The germline V gene has CDR1 MNHEY and CDR2 SVGAGI.

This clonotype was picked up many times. For the CDR3, the DNA is TGTGCCAGCAGCCATAGACGGTCCCCGTACGAGCAGTACTTC. This gives the protein CASSHRRSPYEQYF. The chain joins TRBV7-6 to TRBJ2-7; D gene unclear. This CDR3 is 14 amino acids long. V lost 5 bases and J lost 4, with 15 bases in between. CDR1 and CDR2 from the germline V gene are SGHVS and FNYEAQ.

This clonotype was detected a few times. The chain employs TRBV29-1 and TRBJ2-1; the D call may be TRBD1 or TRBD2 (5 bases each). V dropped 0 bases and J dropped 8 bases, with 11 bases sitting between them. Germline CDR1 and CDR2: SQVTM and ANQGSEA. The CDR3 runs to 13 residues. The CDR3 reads CSVEEAGRDEQFF. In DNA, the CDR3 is TGCAGCGTTGAAGAGGCAGGGCGGGATGAGCAGTTCTTC.

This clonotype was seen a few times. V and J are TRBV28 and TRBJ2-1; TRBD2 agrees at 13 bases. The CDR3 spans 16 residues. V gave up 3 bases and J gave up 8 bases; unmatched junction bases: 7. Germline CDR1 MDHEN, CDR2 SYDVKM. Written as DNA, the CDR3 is TGTGCCAGCAGTTTGGCGGGACTAGCGGGATCGGATGAGCAGTTCTTC. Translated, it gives CASSLAGLAGSDEQFF.

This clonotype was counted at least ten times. CDR3 residues: CASSLVRRETQYF. The DNA for the CDR3 is TGTGCCAGCAGTTTAGTACGAAGAGAGACCCAGTACTTC. The V call is TRBV12-3 or TRBV12-4, the J call TRBJ2-5; D call uncertain. This CDR3 is 13 amino acids long. V was cut by 1 base and J by 4 bases, with 7 bases left in between.

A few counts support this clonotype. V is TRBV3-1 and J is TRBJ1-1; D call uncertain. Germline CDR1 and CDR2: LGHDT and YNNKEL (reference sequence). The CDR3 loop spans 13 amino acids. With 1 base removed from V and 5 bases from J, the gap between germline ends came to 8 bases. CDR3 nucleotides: TGTGCCAGCAGCCAAGTTCCCGGGACTGAAGCTTTCTTT. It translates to CASSQVPGTEAFF.